One and the same sample provided the 25 T cell receptor beta chains below, sequenced in a study of T-cell memory formation after mild COVID-19. TCRdb recomputed calls from the 5' RACE reads with MiXCR, one row per CDR3 protein. There are 280,000 or so distinct CDR3 sequences in the sample; over 15% occur only once, and about 23% lies in the top ten. The sample was PBMCs or a T cell subset sorted from them (not recorded which). The receptors stem from a man aged 18-30 years who had mild COVID-19 (a few samples of this study predate the infection). Cell type and time point are not known.

The chain recombines TRBV7-6 with TRBJ1-6; D may be TRBD1 (5 bases). The germline V gene has CDR1 SGHVS and CDR2 FNYEAQ. With 5 bases removed from V and 7 bases from J, the gap between germline ends came to 12 bases. This CDR3 region has 14 residues. For the CDR3, the DNA is TGTGCCAGCAGCACCCACAGGTTAAATTCACCCCTCCACTTT. Translating gives CASSTHRLNSPLHF.

The V call is TRBV5-4, the J call TRBJ2-5, with D hard to call. The V end lost 0 bases, the J end lost 4 bases, and 10 bases lay between the germline ends. The CDR3 consists of 14 residues. The germline V gene has CDR1 SGHNT and CDR2 YYREEE (reference sequence). This CDR3 is CASSLGVGGETQYF. DNA for the CDR3: TGTGCCAGCAGCTTGGGGGTGGGCGGAGAGACCCAGTACTTC.

This clonotype was picked up many times. The rearrangement uses TRBV27 and TRBJ2-1; TRBD2 agrees at 9 bases. CDR3 length: 15 residues. Germline CDR1 and CDR2: MNHEY and SMNVEV (reference sequence). V lost 2 bases, J lost 4 bases, and 3 bases stayed unmatched. The DNA of the CDR3 is TGTGCCAGCAGTTTAGGAGCGGGGGGATACAATGAGCAGTTCTTC. This gives the protein CASSLGAGGYNEQFF.

This clonotype was observed a handful of times. The V gene is TRBV24-1, the J gene TRBJ1-1; a weak D match, TRBD1 (5 bases). This CDR3 spans 15 amino acids. The V end was cut by 3 bases, the J end by 3 bases, with 13 bases between. The germline V gene has CDR1 KGHDR and CDR2 SFDVKD. The CDR3 region is CATSDDSAGYTEAFF. The CDR3 bases are TGTGCCACCAGTGATGATTCCGCAGGGTACACTGAAGCTTTCTTT.

In its sample, this clonotype was seen many times. V is TRBV11-2 and J is TRBJ2-1; D is possibly TRBD1 or TRBD2 (5 bases each). Germline CDR1 and CDR2: SGHAT and FQNNGV. V lost 1 base to trimming and J lost 3 bases, with 10 bases between them. The CDR3 has 15 residues. The CDR3 DNA sequence: TGTGCCAGCAGCTTAGTAGGGACGGTCTACAATGAGCAGTTCTTC. Protein sequence: CASSLVGTVYNEQFF.

The V and J genes are TRBV7-9 and TRBJ1-1; D is unclear. The germline V gene encodes CDR1 SEHNR and CDR2 FQNEAQ (reference sequence). This CDR3 spans 11 amino acids. Trimming shortened V by 3 bases and J by 8 bases, and 7 bases separated the two germline ends. CDR3 in DNA: TGTGCCAGCAGCTTCGCGGGGGAAGCTTTCTTT. Its translation is CASSFAGEAFF.

V usage is TRBV12-3 or TRBV12-4 and J usage is TRBJ1-2, with 7 bases lining up with TRBD1. CDR3 length: 17 amino acids. J was trimmed by 1 base and V by 8 bases; bases with no gene match: 16. CDR3 sequence reads: CASFARGRGSFNYGYTF. The CDR3 DNA sequence: TGTGCCAGCTTCGCCAGGGGCAGGGGGAGCTTTAACTATGGCTACACCTTC.

This clonotype was detected ten times or more. V and J are TRBV7-9 and TRBJ2-5; no definite D call. Trimming shortened V by 5 bases and J by 0 bases, and 7 bases separated the two germline ends. From germline, CDR1 is SEHNR and CDR2 FQNEAQ (reference sequence). The CDR3 runs 13 residues. The CDR3 coding sequence is TGTGCCAGCAGCGGGGTTTACCAAGAGACCCAGTACTTC. Its translation: CASSGVYQETQYF.

In DNA form, the CDR3 reads TGTGCCAGCAATCCTGGGGCCGAGATCCCTAGGGGCTACACCTTC. It codes for CASNPGAEIPRGYTF. The rearrangement joins TRBV12-3 or TRBV12-4 to TRBJ1-2, with D perhaps matching TRBD1 (5 bases). This CDR3 region has 15 residues. V shed 7 bases and J shed 8 bases, with 23 bases lying between them.

The chain has TRBV5-6 and TRBJ2-1; D is possibly TRBD1 or TRBD2 (5 bases each). This CDR3 region has 14 residues. Germline V CDR1 and CDR2: SGHDT, YYEEEE. Trimming took off 4 bases at V and 4 bases at J, with 12 bases between the two ends. The DNA for the CDR3 is TGTGCCAGCAGCCTTGGGGACGCTTACAATGAGCAGTTCTTC. This gives the protein CASSLGDAYNEQFF.

The sample holds a few counts of this clonotype. The junction shows a germline mismatch at one end, possibly a read error. The V and J genes are TRBV2 and TRBJ2-7; no firm D call. In germline, CDR1 is SNHLY, CDR2 FYNNEI. The CDR3 is 13 residues long. DNA of the CDR3: TGTGCCAGCAGTGACCGAAGTCAGACCGAGGAGTACTTC. Amino acid sequence: CASSDRSQTEEYF.

The CDR3 protein is CASSLAGTGILSEKLFF. The CDR3 DNA is TGTGCCAGCAGCTTAGCCGGGACAGGGATACTTAGTGAAAAACTGTTTTTT. V and J are TRBV7-9 and TRBJ1-4, with 9 positions matching TRBD1. The junction had 9 bases not matched to a gene; V was cut back by 0 bases and J by 7 bases. The CDR3 is made up of 17 amino acids. Germline values: CDR1 SEHNR, CDR2 FQNEAQ (reference sequence).

This clonotype was counted between two and nine times. The genes are TRBV15 and TRBJ2-5; D ambiguous. This CDR3 is 15 amino acids long. V was trimmed by 5 bases and J by 4 bases, leaving 17 bases between them. The germline CDR1 and CDR2 sequences are LNHNV and YYDKDF (reference sequence). DNA for the CDR3: TGTGCCACCAGCCCCAGATGGGGAACCGGAGAGACCCAGTACTTC. Encoded protein: CATSPRWGTGETQYF.

CDR3 sequence reads: CASSLYHARVDEQFF. The CDR3 nucleotides are TGTGCCAGCAGCTTATATCACGCCAGGGTGGATGAGCAGTTCTTC. This chain links TRBV7-9 with TRBJ2-1, with a tentative D call TRBD1 (5 bases). The CDR3 covers 15 residues. Trimming took off 2 bases at V and 8 bases at J, with 16 bases between the two ends. From germline, CDR1 is SEHNR and CDR2 FQNEAQ (reference sequence).

This clonotype was recorded many times. The chain has TRBV7-2 and TRBJ2-5, with TRBD2 as a possible D gene (5 bases). Trimming took off 5 bases at V and 6 bases at J, with 7 bases between the two ends. This CDR3 is built from 11 residues. Looked up from germline, CDR1 is SGHTA and CDR2 is FQGNSA. The chain's CDR3 is CASSQRQTQYF. CDR3 DNA: TGTGCCAGCAGCCAGCGGCAGACCCAGTACTTC.

The chain is built from TRBV5-1 and TRBJ1-4, with D unresolved. Germline lookup yields CDR1 SGHRS and CDR2 YFSETQ. V was clipped by 0 bases and J by 3 bases, with 6 bases between them. There are 14 residues in the CDR3. CDR3 DNA: TGCGCCAGCAGCTTGGACGGGCCTAATGAAAAACTGTTTTTT. It encodes CASSLDGPNEKLFF.

This sequence joins TRBV7-2 and TRBJ2-5, with 9 nucleotides matching TRBD2. With 3 bases clipped from V and 3 bases from J, the junction kept 8 bases outside the gene matches. The germline V gene has CDR1 SGHTA and CDR2 FQGNSA. The length of the CDR3 is 16 residues. The CDR3 DNA sequence: TGTGCCAGCAGCTTGGTGAGCGGGGGGCCTGAAGAGACCCAGTACTTC. It yields the protein CASSLVSGGPEETQYF.

This rearrangement joins TRBV27 to TRBJ2-1, with 7 nucleotides matching TRBD1. Germline CDR1 reads MNHEY; CDR2 reads SMNVEV (reference sequence). The CDR3 spans 15 residues. J was trimmed by 8 bases and V by 4 bases; bases with no gene match: 11. This CDR3 is CASSSRGLHVHEQFF. The CDR3, as DNA: TGTGCCAGCAGTTCTAGGGGGCTCCATGTTCATGAGCAGTTCTTC.

This clonotype has a handful of counts. The chain recombines TRBV12-3 or TRBV12-4 with TRBJ1-4; D possibly corresponds to TRBD1 (6 bases). This CDR3 is built from 15 residues. Trimming shortened V by 5 bases and J by 0 bases, and 10 bases separated the two germline ends. The DNA of the CDR3 is TGTGCCAGCAGTCCCGGACAGTCAACTAATGAAAAACTGTTTTTT. Protein product: CASSPGQSTNEKLFF.

This rearrangement joins TRBV5-6 to TRBJ2-5; the match to TRBD2 covers 7 bases. V dropped 6 bases and J dropped 3; count of bases not matched to a gene: 11. Germline CDR1 reads SGHDT; CDR2 reads YYEEEE. The CDR3 totals 15 residues. The CDR3 coding sequence is TGTGCCAGCAATGAACCGGGGGGTCTCGAAGAGACCCAGTACTTC. This codes for CASNEPGGLEETQYF. Full variable domain (remainder filled in from reference TRBV5-6 and TRBJ2-5): DAGVTQSPTHLIKTRGQQVTLRCSPKSGHDTVSWYQQALGQGPQFIFQYYEEEERQRGNFPDRFSGHQFPNYSSELNVNALLLGDSALYLCASNEPGGLEETQYFGPGTRLLVL.

Only a few counts were recorded for this clonotype. The J gene is TRBJ2-3, the V gene TRBV7-2; 7 positions match TRBD2. The CDR3 loop spans 16 amino acids. From germline, CDR1 is SGHTA and CDR2 FQGNSA. Trimming at V came to 3 bases and at J to 0 bases, leaving 6 bases not matched to a gene. CDR3 bases: TGTGCCAGCAGCTTTGGCCCGCGGGGGAGCACAGATACGCAGTATTTT. Its protein product is CASSFGPRGSTDTQYF. The complete variable domain, with remaining parts taken from reference TRBV7-2 and TRBJ2-3, reads GAGVSQSPSNKVTEKGKDVELRCDPISGHTALYWYRQSLGQGLEFLIYFQGNSAPDKSGLPSDRFSAERTGGSVSTLTIQRTQQEDSAVYLCASSFGPRGSTDTQYFGPGTRLTVL.

This clonotype occurred a few times. The chain carries TRBV5-1 and TRBJ2-3, with D perhaps TRBD2 (7 bases). Germline-derived CDR1 and CDR2 are SGHRS and YFSETQ. V was cut by 7 bases and J by 3 bases, with 24 bases left in between. This CDR3 region has 17 residues. The CDR3 DNA sequence: TGCGCCAGCGGGAATGTCGAGGACGGGGGGCTTACAGATACGCAGTATTTT. Protein product: CASGNVEDGGLTDTQYF. The whole variable domain, filled in from reference TRBV5-1 and TRBJ2-3, reads KAGVTQTPRYLIKTRGQQVTLSCSPISGHRSVSWYQQTPGQGLQFLFEYFSETQRNKGNFPGRFSGRQFSNSRSEMNVSTLELGDSALYLCASGNVEDGGLTDTQYFGPGTRLTVL.

The V gene is TRBV4-1, the J gene TRBJ2-1, with 9 bases lining up with TRBD2. With V trimmed by 5 bases and J by 9 bases, 8 bases remained unmatched. The CDR3 is 14 amino acids. CDR1 is MGHRA and CDR2 is YSYEKL in the germline V gene. The CDR3 reads CASSSGTSTPEQFF. The DNA of the CDR3 is TGCGCCAGCAGCTCCGGGACTAGCACCCCTGAGCAGTTCTTC.

This clonotype was seen at least ten times. The J gene is TRBJ2-3, the V gene TRBV20-1; 8 bases map to TRBD2. Losses at the gene ends were 3 bases for V and 1 base for J; bases not matched to a gene: 0. The CDR3 covers 13 residues. Germline values: CDR1 DFQATT, CDR2 SNEGSKA (reference sequence). The chain's CDR3 is CSASSGGTDTQYF. In DNA form, the CDR3 reads TGCAGTGCTAGTAGCGGGGGCACAGATACGCAGTATTTT.

The V and J genes are TRBV6-4 and TRBJ2-3; D remains ambiguous. This CDR3 is 18 amino acids long. Trimming left V 5 bases short and J 0 bases short, with 21 bases between. Germline V lookup: CDR1 MRHNA, CDR2 SNTAGT. CDR3 residues: CASSPTGAGIASTDTQYF. The CDR3 DNA follows: TGTGCCAGCAGTCCGACTGGAGCTGGGATCGCTAGCACAGATACGCAGTATTTT.